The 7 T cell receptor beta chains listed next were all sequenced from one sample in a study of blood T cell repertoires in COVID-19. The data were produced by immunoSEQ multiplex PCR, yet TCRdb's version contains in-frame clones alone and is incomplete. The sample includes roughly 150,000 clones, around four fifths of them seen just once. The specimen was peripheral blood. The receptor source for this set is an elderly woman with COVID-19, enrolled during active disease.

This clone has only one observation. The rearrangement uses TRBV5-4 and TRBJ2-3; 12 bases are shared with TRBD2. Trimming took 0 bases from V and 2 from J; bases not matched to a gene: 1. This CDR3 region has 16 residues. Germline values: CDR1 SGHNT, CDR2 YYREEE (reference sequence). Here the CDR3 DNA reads TGTGCCAGCAGCTTGGGACTAGCGGGAGTCACAGATACGCAGTATTTT. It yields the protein CASSLGLAGVTDTQYF.

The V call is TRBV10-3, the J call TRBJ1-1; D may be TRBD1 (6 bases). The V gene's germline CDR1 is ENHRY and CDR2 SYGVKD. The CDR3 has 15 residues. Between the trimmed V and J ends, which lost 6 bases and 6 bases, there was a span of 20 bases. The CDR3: CAISPDRGGQAEAFF. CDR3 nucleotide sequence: TGTGCCATCAGCCCGGATAGGGGGGGCCAGGCTGAAGCTTTCTTT.

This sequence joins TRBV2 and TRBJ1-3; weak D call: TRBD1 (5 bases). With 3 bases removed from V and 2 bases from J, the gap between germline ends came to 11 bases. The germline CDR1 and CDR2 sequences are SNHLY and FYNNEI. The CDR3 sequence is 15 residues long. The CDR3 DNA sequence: TGTGCCAGCAGTGAGGGGGGACCCGCTGGAAACACCATATATTTT. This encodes CASSEGGPAGNTIYF. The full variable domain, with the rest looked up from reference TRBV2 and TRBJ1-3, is EPEVTQTPSHQVTQMGQEVILRCVPISNHLYFYWYRQILGQKVEFLVSFYNNEISEKSEIFDDQFSVERPDGSNFTLKIRSTKLEDSAMYFCASSEGGPAGNTIYFGEGSWLTVV.

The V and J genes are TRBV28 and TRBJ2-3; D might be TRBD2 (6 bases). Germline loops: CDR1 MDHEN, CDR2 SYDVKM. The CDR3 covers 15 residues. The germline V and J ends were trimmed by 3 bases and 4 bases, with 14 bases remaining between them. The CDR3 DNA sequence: TGTGCCAGCAGTTTTGGTTCGGGAGATGCAGATACGCAGTATTTT. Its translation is CASSFGSGDADTQYF.

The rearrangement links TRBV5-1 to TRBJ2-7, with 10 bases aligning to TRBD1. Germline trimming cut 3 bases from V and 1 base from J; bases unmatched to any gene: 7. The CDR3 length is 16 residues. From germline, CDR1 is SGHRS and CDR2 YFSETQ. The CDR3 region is CASSSTGQGRSYEQYF. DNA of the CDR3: TGCGCCAGCAGCTCGACGGGACAGGGGCGATCCTACGAGCAGTACTTC.

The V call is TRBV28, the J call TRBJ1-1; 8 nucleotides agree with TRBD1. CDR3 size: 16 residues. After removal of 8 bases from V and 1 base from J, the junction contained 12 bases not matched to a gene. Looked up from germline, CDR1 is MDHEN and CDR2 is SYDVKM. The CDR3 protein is CASVTQGASGNTEAFF. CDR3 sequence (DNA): TGTGCCAGCGTAACCCAGGGGGCTAGTGGGAACACTGAAGCTTTCTTT.

The CDR3 is CASSQAWDSPEQYF. The CDR3, as DNA: TGCGCCAGCAGCCAGGCCTGGGACAGTCCCGAGCAGTACTTC. This chain uses TRBV4-1 with TRBJ2-7, with 7 bases aligning to TRBD1. Germline CDR1 reads MGHRA; CDR2 reads YSYEKL. The CDR3 spans 14 residues. Trimming removed 3 bases from V and 6 bases from J; junction bases left unmatched: 8.